This record covers a single T cell receptor beta chain. The entry originates in a study of cytomegalovirus exposure and HLA in healthy donors. The PCR made use of 60 Vbeta and 13 Jbeta primers. TCRdb keeps only in-frame clones here, not all; method: immunoSEQ multiplex PCR. This sample has 95,000 to 100,000 clones, with roughly 70% found just once. Sequencing was performed on PBMCs. This TCR derives from a man aged 50 or older in good health and CMV-seronegative.

Here the CDR3 reads CASSAPRGRFFGTEAFF. The CDR3 coding sequence is TGTGCCAGCAGTGCCCCCAGGGGGCGCTTTTTTGGAACTGAAGCTTTCTTT. This sequence joins TRBV28 and TRBJ1-1; TRBD1 matches 8 bases. The germline V gene has CDR1 MDHEN and CDR2 SYDVKM. Unmatched junction bases numbered 16, after V lost 5 bases and J lost 5 bases. The CDR3 sequence is 17 residues long.